Sequencing of this T cell receptor beta chain was carried out in a study of cytomegalovirus exposure and HLA in healthy donors. The wider study: Tens of millions of unique TCRs, all from HLA-typed donors, were included in an early release of the data. Among the 398 genotyped donors, 65% to 85% were placed in the Caucasian-associated ancestry cluster.

The study ran its PCR with 60 Vbeta and 13 Jbeta primers. Only in-frame clones appear in the TCRdb table, and some are missing; sequencing was by immunoSEQ multiplex PCR. The listing records around 55,000 clones. Concerning this clone itself: Antigen: not known.

The study's findings and limits: HLA restriction was apparent for most CMV-associated TCR beta chains in a later analysis. Highly shared variants forming one cluster were likely a sequencing artifact.

Trimming cost V 0 bases and J 10 bases, with 16 bases left between them. In germline, CDR1 is SGHDT, CDR2 YYEEEE. This CDR3 spans 14 amino acids. The J gene is TRBJ1-1, the V gene TRBV5-6; D unresolved. The sequence was obtained from a man between 45 and 60 years old in good health and CMV-seropositive. Sequenced: PBMCs. The CDR3 bases are TGTGCCAGCAGCTTGGCGGGTTTGGAGTTCTCAGCTTTCTTT. Translation: CASSLAGLEFSAFF.